The next 17 T cell receptor beta chains were all read from a single sample in a study of blood T cells in healthy people across ages. A J-beta primer mix and a sample-barcoded 5' primer were used in a second PCR of about 7 to 12 cycles. In TCRdb, the 5' RACE reads were re-called with MiXCR into one record per CDR3 protein. The profile shows fewer than 950,000 distinct CDR3 sequences, about 55% of them singletons. Sequenced sample: blood. Receptor source: a man at least 80 years old in good health.

The J gene is TRBJ2-4, the V gene TRBV29-1; 7 bases are a match to TRBD1. The CDR3 extends over 11 amino acids. The V gene end was trimmed by 6 bases and the J gene end by 10 bases; junction bases not matched to a gene: 6. Germline assignment: CDR1 SQVTM and CDR2 ANQGSEA. The DNA for the CDR3 is TGCAGCGTGGTCGGGACAGCTATTCAGTACTTC. Protein: CSVVGTAIQYF.

This clonotype was seen more than once but under ten times. This chain links TRBV2 with TRBJ2-7; D ambiguous. Germline loops: CDR1 SNHLY, CDR2 FYNNEI. The CDR3 has 13 amino acids. V lost 5 bases to trimming and J lost 0 bases, with 8 bases between them. CDR3 nucleotide sequence: TGTGCCAGCAGTCGGGCCTTCTCCTACGAGCAGTACTTC. Residues: CASSRAFSYEQYF.

This clonotype was counted a few times. CDR3 sequence reads: CASSLAVVGGYNEQFF. CDR3 bases: TGTGCCAGCAGCTTAGCGGTAGTGGGGGGGTACAATGAGCAGTTCTTC. V and J are TRBV7-2 and TRBJ2-1, with 7 bases matching TRBD2. The CDR3 length is 16 residues. V gave up 0 bases and J gave up 4 bases; unmatched junction bases: 6. Germline V CDR1 and CDR2: SGHTA, FQGNSA.

This clonotype was counted a few times. V is TRBV3-1 and J is TRBJ2-7; D gene unclear. Germline CDR1 and CDR2: LGHDT and YNNKEL (reference sequence). This CDR3 comprises 12 residues. The V end was cut by 2 bases, the J end by 6 bases, with 8 bases between. The CDR3 protein is CASSQRISEQYF. In DNA, the CDR3 is TGTGCCAGCAGCCAACGGATTTCCGAGCAGTACTTC.

This clonotype was observed a handful of times. The chain carries TRBV7-2 and TRBJ1-4; TRBD1 matches at 9 bases. This CDR3 has 16 amino acids. Germline V gives CDR1 SGHTA, CDR2 FQGNSA. The V segment lost 5 bases and the J segment 6 bases; nucleotides outside the gene matches: 10. As DNA, the CDR3 is TGTGCCAGCAGCCAGAGACGGACAGGGGACCATGAAAAACTGTTTTTT. Translated, it gives CASSQRRTGDHEKLFF.

This chain uses TRBV5-1 with TRBJ1-1; tentatively, D is TRBD1 (5 bases). This CDR3 contains 13 residues. Looked up from germline, CDR1 is SGHRS and CDR2 is YFSETQ. V was cut by 6 bases and J by 1 base, with 10 bases left in between. The CDR3 DNA reads as TGCGCCAGCATGGGGGTTCCGAACACTGAAGCTTTCTTT. It yields the protein CASMGVPNTEAFF.

This clonotype has only one observation. The genes are TRBV11-2 and TRBJ2-1; D remains ambiguous. This CDR3 has 12 residues. The germline gives CDR1 SGHAT, CDR2 FQNNGV. V was cut by 0 bases and J by 12 bases, with 9 bases left in between. CDR3 loop: CASSLDKIRQFF. As DNA, the CDR3 is TGTGCCAGCAGCTTAGACAAGATACGGCAGTTCTTC.

This clonotype has a handful of counts. The chain uses TRBV7-2 and TRBJ2-1; no firm D call. The ends were cut back, 5 bases at V and 1 base at J, with 12 bases in the middle. The germline gives CDR1 SGHTA, CDR2 FQGNSA. The CDR3 totals 15 residues. CDR3 loop: CASSPTWLSYNEQFF. CDR3 in DNA: TGTGCCAGCAGCCCGACGTGGCTGTCCTACAATGAGCAGTTCTTC.

This clonotype was counted only a few times. The rearrangement links TRBV29-1 to TRBJ2-3; D remains unclear. The CDR3 has 13 amino acids. CDR1 and CDR2 from the germline V gene are SQVTM and ANQGSEA. DNA for the CDR3: TGCACGCTGGAGTTCTATCGTCAGGAGTACGCGTATTTT. Translating it yields CTLEFYRQEYAYF.

The V gene is TRBV7-2, the J gene TRBJ2-7; 9 positions match TRBD2. With the DNA end fitting TRBJ2-5 better, the J assignment may be wrong. There are 16 residues in the CDR3. The germline V gene encodes CDR1 SGHTA and CDR2 FQGNSA. The DNA for the CDR3 is TGTGCCAGCAGCTTAGTAATAGCGGGAGTTAGAGAGACCCAGTACTTC. Protein: CASSLVIAGVRETQYF.

The chain couples TRBV6-1 to TRBJ2-7; TRBD2 is a possible D gene (6 bases). TRBJ2-5 explains the end of the DNA better; the J call may be wrong. The CDR3 runs to 23 residues. The germline V gene encodes CDR1 MNHNS and CDR2 SASEGT. The CDR3 nucleotides are TGTGCCAGCAGTGAAGCGCTTTCAAGCGCGGGAATTTTCTCGGCACCGCAACGAGAGACCCAGTACTTC. It specifies CASSEALSSAGIFSAPQRETQYF.

The chain combines TRBV6-6 with TRBJ2-1; TRBD2 matches at 8 bases. V lost 5 bases, J lost 8 bases, and 8 bases stayed unmatched. Germline CDR1 is MNHNY and CDR2 is SVGAGI (reference sequence). This CDR3 comprises 14 residues. The CDR3 protein is CASSTPGGRDEQFF. The CDR3, as DNA: TGTGCCAGCAGTACCCCGGGGGGGCGGGATGAGCAGTTCTTC.

The chain couples TRBV6-5 to TRBJ1-2; D possibly corresponds to TRBD1 (5 bases). Germline CDR1 MNHEY, CDR2 SVGAGI. V dropped 7 bases and J dropped 5 bases, with 11 bases sitting between them. CDR3 size: 12 residues. CDR3 sequence: CASTYGGYGYTF. The CDR3 bases are TGTGCCAGCACCTACGGGGGGTATGGCTACACCTTC.

V is TRBV5-6 and J is TRBJ1-2; D is unresolved. The CDR3 loop spans 11 amino acids. Trimming removed 2 bases from V and 10 bases from J, with 9 bases in between. Germline V gene sequence: CDR1 SGHDT, CDR2 YYEEEE. The CDR3 bases are TGTGCCAGCAGCTTCGCAACTATCTACACCTTC. Translating it yields CASSFATIYTF.

This chain joins TRBV24-1 and TRBJ2-1, with 15 bases identical to TRBD2. The germline V gene has CDR1 KGHDR and CDR2 SFDVKD. This CDR3 region has 18 residues. The ends lost 5 bases at V and 7 bases at J; junction bases unmatched: 11. Here the CDR3 reads CATSGKGGLAGGTNEQFF. As DNA, the CDR3 is TGTGCCACCAGTGGGAAAGGGGGACTAGCGGGAGGTACGAATGAGCAGTTCTTC.

This clonotype was seen at least ten times. This rearrangement joins TRBV20-1 to TRBJ1-2, with 8 bases matching TRBD1. In germline, CDR1 is DFQATT, CDR2 SNEGSKA (reference sequence). The length of the CDR3 is 11 residues. DNA of the CDR3: TGCAGATTGGACAGGGCCTATGGCTACACCTTC. Translated, it gives CRLDRAYGYTF.

The chain couples TRBV18 to TRBJ2-4; the match to TRBD1 covers 7 bases. The J call may be wrong; the DNA end is better matched by TRBJ2-7. Germline V gives CDR1 KGHSH, CDR2 LQKENI. The CDR3 has 14 residues. CDR3 protein: CASSPGTAAYEQYF. Written as DNA, the CDR3 is TGTGCCAGCTCACCCGGGACAGCCGCCTACGAGCAGTACTTC.